This T cell receptor (beta chain) is drawn from a study of post-analysis software for immune sequencing data (dated by TCRdb to about 2015). About the full investigation: Disease courses on record covered relapsing-remitting, secondary progressive and progressive-relapsing multiple sclerosis, though some patients had no subtype annotation. The patient repertoires were set against about 10 previously published healthy control repertoires from donors whose ages ranged from roughly 6 to 27 years. A subset of samples was prepared in parallel using single-end sample barcoding, then pooled and co-amplified after Illumina adapter ligation.

For CDR1 and CDR2, the germline V gene (reference sequence) lists DFQATT and SNEGSKA. The CDR3 runs 13 amino acids, cysteine and phenylalanine included. The only DNA kept is the CDR3, 39 bases in frame from the first base. The germline ends are 10 bases apart after V is trimmed by 3 bases and J by 1 base. To demonstrate the VDJtools post-analysis software, TCR beta repertoires were profiled from the peripheral blood of 13 young patients with multiple sclerosis. The multiple sclerosis patients were children and adolescents between 6 and 15 years of age. Broader findings and caveats from the paper: Normalized Chao1 diversity was significantly lower in multiple sclerosis patients than controls, suggesting substantial peripheral T-cell clonal expansion. Strong co-clustering of samples prepared in the same batch was shown by direct clustering with F measure, prompting a batch-effect correction. The multiple sclerosis patient group was slightly younger than the control group. Significantly higher frequencies in patients than in controls were found for a few TRBV segments, including TRBV5-6, TRBV5-1 and TRBV20-1.

This clonotype was seen repeatedly, ten times or more. It lacks a known antigen. No much larger clonotype is one base removed from it; base qualities were not supplied. Library preparation used PCR. The listed sequencing device is Illumina HiSeq 2500. Unique molecular identifiers were incorporated into TCR beta cDNA libraries to reduce PCR and sequencing biases. Some 500,000 cDNA molecules were obtained for every 1 to 10 million input T cells, so each molecule roughly corresponded to one T cell. Patient libraries were prepared and sequenced with the same protocol used for the earlier healthy control dataset. Samples belonging to the same batch were prepared together, multiplexed and sequenced on a shared HiSeq lane. Per the authors' processing: Raw barcoded reads were processed with MIGEC, discarding single-read molecular identifier groups before consensus assembly and CDR3 extraction. VDJtools was used for post-analysis of the clonotype tables, and diversity was normalized by down-sampling every dataset to the size of the smallest sample. Repertoire overlap clustering matched CDR3 amino acid but not nucleotide sequences to correct batch-related cross-sample contamination. In TCRdb, the public reads were trimmed at Q25 with fastp and aligned with MiXCR, with productive beta chains retained. Rows merge per CDR3 protein into single entries with the most common DNA and genes. The V and J calls reflect TCRdb's pipeline rather than the authors' work. For this sample there are roughly 540,000 distinct CDR3 sequences; approximately 31% appear just once. Approximately 6% of the sample comes from the top ten.

The V and J genes are TRBV20-1 and TRBJ2-7; no D gene is confidently identified. The sequence was obtained from a girl aged 2-17 years with multiple sclerosis. Input material: blood. The CDR3 protein: CSARLAGSYEQYF. The DNA sequence reads TGCAGTGCTAGGCTGGCCGGATCCTACGAGCAGTACTTC.